The 29 T cell receptor beta chains listed next were all sequenced from one sample in a study of cytomegalovirus exposure and HLA in healthy donors. The PCR employed 60 Vbeta primers together with 13 Jbeta primers. Clones were sequenced by immunoSEQ multiplex PCR, and TCRdb holds only the in-frame ones, with some missing. The repertoire includes under 100,000 clones, about four fifths of them detected once, and over 4.5% sits in the top ten. Sample: PBMCs. Receptor source: a man aged 18 to 30 in good health and CMV-seropositive.

The chain has TRBV6-5 and TRBJ2-7; 7 positions agree with TRBD1. CDR3 length equals 15 residues. Germline trimming cut 2 bases from V and 5 bases from J; bases unmatched to any gene: 9. Germline V gene data show CDR1 as MNHEY and CDR2 as SVGAGI. The CDR3 here is CASSYTTGQVHEQYF. CDR3 coding DNA: TGTGCCAGCAGTTACACGACAGGGCAGGTGCACGAGCAGTACTTC.

The chain is built from TRBV5-1 and TRBJ2-7; 7 bases are a match to TRBD1. The CDR3 is made up of 14 amino acids. The ends lost 5 bases at V and 0 bases at J; junction bases unmatched: 5. Germline-derived CDR1 and CDR2 are SGHRS and YFSETQ. DNA of the CDR3: TGCGCCAGCAGACGGGACAGCAGCTCCTACGAGCAGTACTTC. This codes for CASRRDSSSYEQYF.

This clone has just a few counts. This sequence joins TRBV4-1 and TRBJ2-7; 9 nucleotides match TRBD2. Germline-derived CDR1 and CDR2 are MGHRA and YSYEKL. Germline trimming cut 0 bases from V and 4 bases from J; bases unmatched to any gene: 16. This CDR3 is 19 amino acids long. DNA of the CDR3: TGCGCCAGCAGCCAAGATCCTCGGTTAGCGAGCGGGAGGACTTACGAGCAGTACTTC. Its translation: CASSQDPRLASGRTYEQYF.

The chain uses TRBV5-1 and TRBJ2-1; 9 bases fit TRBD1. Looked up from germline, CDR1 is SGHRS and CDR2 is YFSETQ. With V trimmed by 7 bases and J by 6 bases, 8 bases remained unmatched. This CDR3 has 14 residues. This CDR3 is CASGPGQGSNEQFF. In DNA form, the CDR3 reads TGCGCCAGCGGACCGGGACAGGGTTCCAATGAGCAGTTCTTC.

This clone was seen a single time. The chain has TRBV6-5 and TRBJ1-5; D is possibly TRBD1 (6 bases). Deletions cut 4 bases from V and 3 bases from J, with 13 bases between. This CDR3 has 15 amino acids. From germline, CDR1 is MNHEY and CDR2 SVGAGI. This CDR3 is CASSLATGINQPQHF. CDR3 bases: TGTGCCAGCAGTTTAGCCACAGGGATCAATCAGCCCCAGCATTTT.

This clone rates as large. The junction departs from the called germline gene at one end, perhaps through a read error. This sequence joins TRBV20-1 and TRBJ2-3; 9 nucleotides line up with TRBD2. CDR3 length: 11 residues. From germline, CDR1 is DFQATT and CDR2 SNEGSKA (reference sequence). The CDR3 loop is CSAVRGTSISF. DNA of the CDR3: TGCAGTGCGGTCCGCGGGACTAGCATAAGTTTT.

This clone was seen only once. This rearrangement joins TRBV9 to TRBJ2-3; no reliable D call. Germline CDR1 is SGDLS and CDR2 is YYNGEE. The germline V and J ends were trimmed by 0 bases and 5 bases, with 4 bases remaining between them. This CDR3 region has 12 residues. CDR3: CASSVALDTQYF. CDR3 in DNA: TGTGCCAGCAGCGTAGCTCTAGATACGCAGTATTTT. The whole variable domain, filled in from reference TRBV9 and TRBJ2-3, reads DSGVTQTPKHLITATGQRVTLRCSPRSGDLSVYWYQQSLDQGLQFLIQYYNGEERAKGNILERFSAQQFPDLHSELNLSSLELGDSALYFCASSVALDTQYFGPGTRLTVL.

The chain uses TRBV10-3 and TRBJ1-5; D not certain. Per the germline V gene, CDR1 is ENHRY and CDR2 is SYGVKD. V was clipped by 10 bases and J by 2 bases, with 15 bases between them. This CDR3 contains 14 residues. DNA for the CDR3: TGTGCCACTCGAGAGGGATCCGGCAATCAGCCCCAGCATTTT. Its protein product is CATREGSGNQPQHF.

The chain combines TRBV4-2 with TRBJ2-3; no reliable D call. Looked up from germline, CDR1 is LGHNA and CDR2 is YNFKEQ. V lost 0 bases and J 0 bases, leaving 7 bases between the germline ends. The CDR3 extends over 15 amino acids. CDR3 bases: TGTGCCAGCAGCCAAGAGCGGCCTAGCACAGATACGCAGTATTTT. Protein sequence: CASSQERPSTDTQYF.

The gene calls are TRBV4-1 and TRBJ2-7, with D possibly TRBD2 on 6 matching bases. The length of the CDR3 is 16 residues. Deletions cut 3 bases from V and 6 bases from J, with 21 bases between. Germline CDR1 reads MGHRA; CDR2 reads YSYEKL. The CDR3 here is CASSQLAGRFPLEQYF. In DNA, the CDR3 is TGCGCCAGCAGCCAGTTGGCGGGGCGGTTCCCCCTCGAGCAGTACTTC.

The rearrangement uses TRBV28 and TRBJ1-2; D possibly corresponds to TRBD1 (6 bases). V lost 5 bases to trimming and J lost 2 bases, with 12 bases between them. The CDR3 extends over 14 amino acids. Germline CDR1 reads MDHEN; CDR2 reads SYDVKM. The CDR3 spells CASSRSGTNYGYTF. In nucleotides, the CDR3 is TGTGCCAGCAGTCGGTCCGGGACAAACTATGGCTACACCTTC.

Here the CDR3 DNA reads TGTGCCAGTATACAGGGGGCGGGCACTGAAGCTTTCTTT. This codes for CASIQGAGTEAFF. The chain couples TRBV6-5 to TRBJ1-1, with 9 bases lining up with TRBD1. The trim removed 9 bases at V and 4 bases at J, leaving 6 bases unmatched. The germline V gene encodes CDR1 MNHEY and CDR2 SVGAGI. This CDR3 comprises 13 residues.

The chain employs TRBV6-5 and TRBJ1-4, with 7 bases matching TRBD1. Looked up from germline, CDR1 is MNHEY and CDR2 is SVGAGI. J was trimmed by 2 bases and V by 2 bases; bases with no gene match: 2. The CDR3 consists of 15 residues. The CDR3 sequence: CASSYGGGTNEKLFF. The CDR3 DNA reads TGTGCCAGCAGTTACGGAGGGGGCACTAATGAAAAACTGTTTTTT.

The CDR3, as DNA: TGTGCCAGCAGCGAAACTAGCATCAAGCAGTACTTC. Translating it yields CASSETSIKQYF. The chain combines TRBV14 with TRBJ2-7; tentative D call: TRBD2 (6 bases). The germline V and J ends were trimmed by 5 bases and 8 bases, with 13 bases remaining between them. CDR1 is SGHDN and CDR2 is FVKESK in the germline V gene. This CDR3 contains 12 residues.

V gene TRBV7-8 combines with J gene TRBJ1-4, with D tentatively TRBD1 (6 bases). V was cut by 3 bases and J by 2 bases, with 10 bases left in between. The CDR3 is 15 amino acids. Germline CDR1 SGHVS, CDR2 FQNEAQ. The CDR3 DNA follows: TGTGCCAGCAGCTTTGGGGGCAAGACTAATGAAAAACTGTTTTTT. The encoded protein is CASSFGGKTNEKLFF.

The chain has TRBV28 and TRBJ1-1, with TRBD1 identical over 9 bases. V shed 5 bases, J shed 10 bases, and the junction held 5 bases outside the gene matches. This CDR3 is built from 12 residues. Germline assignment: CDR1 MDHEN and CDR2 SYDVKM. For the CDR3, the DNA is TGTGCCAGCAGTATACAGGGGGCGCGAGCTTTCTTT. This sequence encodes CASSIQGARAFF. The complete variable domain, with remaining parts taken from reference TRBV28 and TRBJ1-1, reads DVKVTQSSRYLVKRTGEKVFLECVQDMDHENMFWYRQDPGLGLRLIYFSYDVKMKEKGDIPEGYSVSREKKERFSLILESASTNQTSMYLCASSIQGARAFFGQGTRLTVV.

This CDR3 is CASSPTRDSGNTIYF. CDR3 in DNA: TGTGCCAGCAGCCCAACCCGGGACTCTGGAAACACCATATATTTT. This chain joins TRBV7-9 and TRBJ1-3; no clear D. V was shortened by 5 bases and J by 0 bases, with 11 bases between the two germline ends. The length of the CDR3 is 15 residues. Germline V gene data show CDR1 as SEHNR and CDR2 as FQNEAQ (reference sequence).

The V call is TRBV7-3, the J call TRBJ2-7; 14 bases align to TRBD2. Looked up from germline, CDR1 is SGHTA and CDR2 is FQGTGA. This CDR3 has 14 residues. J was trimmed by 5 bases and V by 6 bases; bases with no gene match: 3. CDR3 nucleotides: TGTGCCAGCAGTCGACTAGCGGGAGGGAACGAGCAGTACTTC. This translates into CASSRLAGGNEQYF.

V gene TRBV29-1 combines with J gene TRBJ2-3; tentatively, D is TRBD2 (5 bases). The germline V gene encodes CDR1 SQVTM and CDR2 ANQGSEA. V was cut by 7 bases and J by 2 bases, with 7 bases left in between. CDR3 length: 11 residues. CDR3 nucleotide sequence: TGCAGCGCCGGGGTCACAGATACGCAGTATTTT. Residues: CSAGVTDTQYF.

This chain links TRBV7-6 with TRBJ2-7, with D uncertain. This CDR3 has 10 residues. Germline CDR1 is SGHVS and CDR2 is FNYEAQ. Trimming cost V 8 bases and J 7 bases, with 9 bases left between them. In DNA form, the CDR3 reads TGTGCCAGCCCCAGACTTGAGCAGTACTTC. This sequence encodes CASPRLEQYF.

V usage is TRBV4-2 and J usage is TRBJ2-7, with D perhaps TRBD1 (5 bases). Trimming pared 1 base from V and 0 bases from J, leaving 10 bases between. The CDR3 covers 15 residues. CDR1 is LGHNA and CDR2 is YNFKEQ in the germline V gene. The CDR3 loop is CASSQGLDSSYEQYF. The CDR3 DNA follows: TGTGCCAGCAGCCAAGGTCTAGACAGCTCCTACGAGCAGTACTTC.

The J gene is TRBJ1-1, the V gene TRBV2; weak D call: TRBD1 (5 bases). Per germline, CDR1 SNHLY and CDR2 FYNNEI. Trimming took off 6 bases at V and 0 bases at J, with 8 bases between the two ends. CDR3 length equals 13 residues. CDR3 DNA sequence: TGTGCCAGCAGAGCAGGGATGAACACTGAAGCTTTCTTT. Translating gives CASRAGMNTEAFF. The full variable domain, completed using reference TRBV2 and TRBJ1-1, is EPEVTQTPSHQVTQMGQEVILRCVPISNHLYFYWYRQILGQKVEFLVSFYNNEISEKSEIFDDQFSVERPDGSNFTLKIRSTKLEDSAMYFCASRAGMNTEAFFGQGTRLTVV.

The chain has TRBV4-1 and TRBJ2-7; D is possibly TRBD1 (5 bases). The CDR3 is 15 amino acids. Germline V lookup: CDR1 MGHRA, CDR2 YSYEKL. The V and J ends lost 0 bases and 2 bases respectively, with 11 bases between them. For the CDR3, the DNA is TGCGCCAGCAGCCAAGATTACAGGCGTACCTACGAGCAGTACTTC. The encoded protein is CASSQDYRRTYEQYF.

As DNA, the CDR3 is TGTGCCAGCAGTTTGACAGGGGTGGACTATGGCTACACCTTC. Its translation: CASSLTGVDYGYTF. The chain joins TRBV27 to TRBJ1-2; 8 bases align to TRBD1. Germline-derived CDR1 and CDR2 are MNHEY and SMNVEV (reference sequence). CDR3 length: 14 amino acids. V shed 3 bases, J shed 3 bases, and the junction held 3 bases outside the gene matches.

This chain joins TRBV28 and TRBJ1-1; D remains unclear. Germline V CDR1 and CDR2: MDHEN, SYDVKM. Deletions cut 6 bases from V and 4 bases from J, with 12 bases between. The CDR3 totals 13 residues. The chain's CDR3 is CASSPTLTTEAFF. The CDR3 region has the DNA TGTGCCAGCAGCCCGACACTTACCACTGAAGCTTTCTTT. Full variable domain (outside the CDR3, taken from reference TRBV28 and TRBJ1-1): DVKVTQSSRYLVKRTGEKVFLECVQDMDHENMFWYRQDPGLGLRLIYFSYDVKMKEKGDIPEGYSVSREKKERFSLILESASTNQTSMYLCASSPTLTTEAFFGQGTRLTVV.

The rearrangement joins TRBV5-4 to TRBJ2-3; 8 bases map to TRBD2. CDR1 is SGHNT and CDR2 is YYREEE in the germline V gene (reference sequence). The V gene end was trimmed by 4 bases and the J gene end by 2 bases; junction bases not matched to a gene: 9. The CDR3 consists of 16 residues. CDR3: CASSPLGGRFTDTQYF. The CDR3 DNA sequence: TGTGCCAGCAGCCCTCTTGGCGGGAGGTTCACAGATACGCAGTATTTT. The whole variable domain, remainder taken from reference TRBV5-4 and TRBJ2-3, is ETGVTQSPTHLIKTRGQQVTLRCSSQSGHNTVSWYQQALGQGPQFIFQYYREEENGRGNFPPRFSGLQFPNYSSELNVNALELDDSALYLCASSPLGGRFTDTQYFGPGTRLTVL.

The rearrangement uses TRBV10-2 and TRBJ2-7; possible D gene TRBD2, 6 bases. From germline, CDR1 is WSHSY and CDR2 SAAADI. CDR3 length: 13 residues. The V end lost 6 bases, the J end lost 3 bases, and 12 bases lay between the germline ends. CDR3 DNA sequence: TGCGCCAGCAGCGGTAGCGGAAACTACGAGCAGTACTTC. It codes for CASSGSGNYEQYF.

The rearrangement uses TRBV5-6 and TRBJ2-7; D uncertain. The CDR3 consists of 11 residues. V dropped 0 bases and J dropped 7 bases, with 5 bases sitting between them. Germline V CDR1 and CDR2: SGHDT, YYEEEE. CDR3 sequence (DNA): TGTGCCAGCAGCTTGGCGGTGGAGCAGTACTTC. This sequence encodes CASSLAVEQYF.

This chain links TRBV29-1 with TRBJ2-1; D might be TRBD2 (6 bases). The CDR3 sequence is 12 residues long. Germline V gives CDR1 SQVTM, CDR2 ANQGSEA. Trimming pared 7 bases from V and 6 bases from J, leaving 13 bases between. The CDR3 nucleotides read TGCAGCGCTAAGGAGGGGAGCAATGAGCAGTTCTTC. The encoded protein is CSAKEGSNEQFF.